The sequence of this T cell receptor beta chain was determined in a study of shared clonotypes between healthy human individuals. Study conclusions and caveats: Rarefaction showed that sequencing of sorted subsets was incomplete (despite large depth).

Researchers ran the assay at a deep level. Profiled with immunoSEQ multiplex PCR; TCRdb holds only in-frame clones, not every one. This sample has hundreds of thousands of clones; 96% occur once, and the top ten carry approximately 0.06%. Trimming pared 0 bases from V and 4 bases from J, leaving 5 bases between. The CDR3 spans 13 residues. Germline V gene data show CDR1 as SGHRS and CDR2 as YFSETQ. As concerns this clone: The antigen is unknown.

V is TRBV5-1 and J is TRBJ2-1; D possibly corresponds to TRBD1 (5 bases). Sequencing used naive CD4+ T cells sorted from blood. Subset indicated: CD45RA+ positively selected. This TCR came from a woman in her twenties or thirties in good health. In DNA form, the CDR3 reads TGCGCCAGCAGCTTGGGACAGTACAATGAGCAGTTCTTC. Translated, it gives CASSLGQYNEQFF.